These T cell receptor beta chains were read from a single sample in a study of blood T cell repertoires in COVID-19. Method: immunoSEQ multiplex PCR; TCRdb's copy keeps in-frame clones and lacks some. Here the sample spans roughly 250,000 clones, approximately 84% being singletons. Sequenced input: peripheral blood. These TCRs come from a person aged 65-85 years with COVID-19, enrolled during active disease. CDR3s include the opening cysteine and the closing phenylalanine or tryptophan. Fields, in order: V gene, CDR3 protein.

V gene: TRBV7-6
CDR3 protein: CASSLIGQGVTDTQYF

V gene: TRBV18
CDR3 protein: CASSRTRGGDSGNTIYF

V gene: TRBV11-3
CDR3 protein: CASSLRGGGEQFF

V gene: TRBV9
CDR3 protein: CASSVIVGPGANVLTF

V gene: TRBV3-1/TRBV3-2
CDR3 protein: CASSQGSGNRDTQYF

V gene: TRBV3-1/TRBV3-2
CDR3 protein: CASSIGLGAGGELFF

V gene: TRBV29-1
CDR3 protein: CSVGEQGTEAFF

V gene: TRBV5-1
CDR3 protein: CASGRTSTDTQYF

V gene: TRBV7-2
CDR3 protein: CASSLDRTALSQPQHF

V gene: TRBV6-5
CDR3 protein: CASRRAGGGVSPLHF

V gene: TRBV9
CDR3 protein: CASSVGRGGPDTQYF

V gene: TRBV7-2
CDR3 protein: CASSLGVAGSDTEAFF

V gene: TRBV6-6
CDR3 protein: CASSPGDGRDTEAFF

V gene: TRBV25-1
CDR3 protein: CASSVGPPRQGSEKLFF

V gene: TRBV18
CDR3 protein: CASSPTWTATDTQYF

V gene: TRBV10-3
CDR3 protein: CATRWLAGDPEQFF

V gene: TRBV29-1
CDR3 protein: CSVEVGSGGETQYF

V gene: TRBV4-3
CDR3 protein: CASSQVGARTDTQYF

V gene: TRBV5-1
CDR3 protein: CASSLRRGGPYEQYF

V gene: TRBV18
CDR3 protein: CASSPGINTEAFF

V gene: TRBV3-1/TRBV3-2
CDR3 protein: CASSPAGRGGNEQFF

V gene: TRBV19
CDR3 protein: CASSRRQGAYEQYF

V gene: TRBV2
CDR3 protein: CARNREGSPLHF

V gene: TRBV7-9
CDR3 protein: CASSLGGTPSGNTIYF

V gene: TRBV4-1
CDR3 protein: CASSQSGTRGITGELFF

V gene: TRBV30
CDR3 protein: CAWTPGRISGNTIYF

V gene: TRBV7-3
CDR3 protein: CASSLTGTGYNSPLHF

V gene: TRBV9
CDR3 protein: CASSVRDYPSDTQYF

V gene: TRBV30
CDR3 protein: CAWREGGVGKLFF

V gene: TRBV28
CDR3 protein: CASRPSRPGQGTDTQYF

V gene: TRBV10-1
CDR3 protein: CASTFTGVGNTIYF

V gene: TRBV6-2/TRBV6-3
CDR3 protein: CASSLTGGNSNQPQHF

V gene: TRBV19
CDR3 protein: CASSVQVSTNEKLFF

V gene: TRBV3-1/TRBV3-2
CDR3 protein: CASSQSYSPVLTF

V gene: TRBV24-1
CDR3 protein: CATSDWSGFDGYTF

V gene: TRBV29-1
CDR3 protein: CSALRAENYGYTF

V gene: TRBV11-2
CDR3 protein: CASSLSAGGYNEQFF